These 8 T cell receptor beta chains came from one sample sequenced in a study of shared clonotypes between healthy human individuals. Profiling relied on immunoSEQ multiplex PCR, and the TCRdb table lists in-frame clones only, not all of them. The sample shows some 300,000 clones, around four fifths of them seen only once. The sequenced sample was memory CD4+ T cells sorted from blood. The sample's subset: CD45RA-negative fraction. These receptors were obtained from a man aged 30 to 45 in good health.

DNA for the CDR3: TGTGCCAGCAGTATCAGGGAAACCCGAACGGACACTGAAGCTTTCTTT. Amino acids: CASSIRETRTDTEAFF. The rearrangement joins TRBV27 to TRBJ1-1, with TRBD1 as a possible D gene (5 bases). V dropped 5 bases and J dropped 3 bases, with 19 bases sitting between them. This CDR3 is built from 16 residues. CDR1 is MNHEY, CDR2 SMNVEV, per germline (reference sequence).

The chain has TRBV18 and TRBJ1-3; no definite D call. Between the trimmed V and J ends, which lost 5 bases and 0 bases, there was a span of 20 bases. Per germline, CDR1 KGHSH and CDR2 LQKENI. This CDR3 region has 18 residues. The CDR3 sequence is CASSSTNVASFSGNTIYF. The CDR3 DNA is TGTGCCAGCTCATCCACCAATGTCGCGAGCTTCTCTGGAAACACCATATATTTT.

This clone has a single count. The chain carries TRBV5-1 and TRBJ2-1; tentative D call: TRBD1 (6 bases). V shed 0 bases and J shed 5 bases, with 15 bases lying between them. The germline CDR1 and CDR2 sequences are SGHRS and YFSETQ. The CDR3 covers 16 residues. CDR3 nucleotides: TGCGCCAGCAGCTTGGCCCGGGACATCGTTAACAATGAGCAGTTCTTC. The encoded protein is CASSLARDIVNNEQFF.

This clone has at least ten counts. The chain joins TRBV2 to TRBJ1-5, with D possibly being TRBD1 (5 bases). Germline-derived CDR1 and CDR2 are SNHLY and FYNNEI. Trimming cost V 2 bases and J 7 bases, with 15 bases left between them. The CDR3 has 15 residues. The CDR3 loop is CASSERTTGSQPQHF. CDR3 DNA sequence: TGTGCCAGCAGTGAAAGAACTACAGGCTCGCAGCCCCAGCATTTT.

The chain combines TRBV30 with TRBJ1-5; no clear D gene. The V and J ends lost 4 bases and 4 bases respectively, with 17 bases between them. The CDR3 is 15 residues long. The germline V gene has CDR1 GTSNPN and CDR2 SVGIG (reference sequence). The DNA of the CDR3 is TGTGCCTGGAATTCTGGACGGAGAGTAAATCAGCCCCAGCATTTT. Translation: CAWNSGRRVNQPQHF. Looking up the rest from reference TRBV30 and TRBJ1-5 gives the full variable domain: SQTIHQWPATLVQPVGSPLSLECTVEGTSNPNLYWYRQAAGRGLQLLFYSVGIGQISSEVPQNLSASRPQDRQFILSSKKLLLSDSGFYLCAWNSGRRVNQPQHFGDGTRLSIL.

As concerns this clone: This CDR3 is also generated by other DNA sequences in the sample. The chain uses TRBV5-4 and TRBJ1-2, with D possibly TRBD1 on 6 matching bases. The CDR3 is 16 residues long. V lost 4 bases, J lost 0 bases, and 16 bases lay in between. The germline CDR1 and CDR2 sequences are SGHNT and YYREEE (reference sequence). Here the CDR3 DNA reads TGTGCCAGCAGCCCCGGCGGTCGGGACACTAACTATGGCTACACCTTC. The encoded protein is CASSPGGRDTNYGYTF. Looking up the rest from reference TRBV5-4 and TRBJ1-2 gives the full variable domain: ETGVTQSPTHLIKTRGQQVTLRCSSQSGHNTVSWYQQALGQGPQFIFQYYREEENGRGNFPPRFSGLQFPNYSSELNVNALELDDSALYLCASSPGGRDTNYGYTFGSGTRLTVV.

This rearrangement joins TRBV5-4 to TRBJ2-5; TRBD1 matches at 7 bases. With V trimmed by 3 bases and J by 4 bases, 3 bases remained unmatched. The CDR3 loop spans 13 amino acids. Germline V gene lookup returns CDR1 SGHNT and CDR2 YYREEE (reference sequence). CDR3 nucleotides: TGTGCCAGCAGCTCCACAGGGGTAGAGACCCAGTACTTC. This gives the protein CASSSTGVETQYF.

The chain employs TRBV6-5 and TRBJ1-5, with TRBD1 matching 7 bases. Germline V gene lookup returns CDR1 MNHEY and CDR2 SVGAGI. V gave up 6 bases and J gave up 2 bases; unmatched junction bases: 1. CDR3 length: 13 amino acids. The CDR3 sequence: CASRDRGNQPQHF. Written as DNA, the CDR3 is TGTGCCAGCAGAGACAGGGGCAATCAGCCCCAGCATTTT.